What follows is one T cell receptor beta chain and its context. Its antigen remains unknown. Molecular-barcoded quantitative 5'-RACE produced these TCR beta libraries. TCRdb itself ran the 5' RACE reads through MiXCR, one entry per CDR3 protein. The sample shows approximately 540,000 distinct CDR3 sequences, more than 9.5% of them seen only once. The source of the sample is a study of CD8 T cells in ankylosing spondylitis. General study points: In the blood and synovial fluid of reactive arthritis, some motif variants had been previously reported. For ankylosing spondylitis blood, a TCR beta motif of 7 or 8 highly homologous variants appeared characteristic. Relatively rare in peripheral blood, disease-linked clones were also CD8+.

The germline CDR1 and CDR2 sequences are SGHAT and FQNNGV. The CDR3 consists of 15 residues. V shed 5 bases and J 4 bases; nucleotides not matched to a gene: 11. The chain employs TRBV11-2 and TRBJ2-7; TRBD1 matches at 7 bases. Sequenced: blood, either unsorted or a sorted T cell fraction (not recorded which). The sequence was obtained from a male donor with ankylosing spondylitis. CDR3 DNA sequence: TGTGCCAGCAGCCCTACCCCGGGACAGCAATACGAGCAGTACGTC. This encodes CASSPTPGQQYEQYV.